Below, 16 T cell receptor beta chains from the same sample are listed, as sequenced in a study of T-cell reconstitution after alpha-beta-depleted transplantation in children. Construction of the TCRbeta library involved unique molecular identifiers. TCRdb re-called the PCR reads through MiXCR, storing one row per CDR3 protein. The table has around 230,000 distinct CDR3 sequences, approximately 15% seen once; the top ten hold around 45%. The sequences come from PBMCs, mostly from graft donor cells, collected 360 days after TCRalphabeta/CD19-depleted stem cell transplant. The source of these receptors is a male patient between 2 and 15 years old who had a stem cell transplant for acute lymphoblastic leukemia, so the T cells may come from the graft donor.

The DNA for the CDR3 is TGCGCCAGCAGACGGACTGCTGAGCAGTTCTTC. Its translation: CASRRTAEQFF. J is TRBJ2-1 and V is TRBV5-1; perhaps TRBD2 as D (5 bases). V was shortened by 5 bases and J by 9 bases, with 9 bases between the two germline ends. From germline, CDR1 is SGHRS and CDR2 YFSETQ. The CDR3 runs 11 residues.

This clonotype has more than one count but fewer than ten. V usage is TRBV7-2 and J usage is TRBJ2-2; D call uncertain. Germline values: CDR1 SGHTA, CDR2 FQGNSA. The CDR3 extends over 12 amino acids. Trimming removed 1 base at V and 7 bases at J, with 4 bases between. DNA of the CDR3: TGTGCCAGCAGCTTAGAGGTCGGGGAGCTGTTTTTT. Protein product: CASSLEVGELFF.

This CDR3 is CASSQEPITGAQETQYF. The CDR3 region has the DNA TGCGCCAGCAGCCAAGAGCCCATAACAGGGGCCCAAGAGACCCAGTACTTC. The rearrangement links TRBV4-1 to TRBJ2-5, with 7 bases lining up with TRBD1. CDR3 size: 17 residues. Trimming removed 0 bases from V and 1 base from J; junction bases left unmatched: 8. CDR1 is MGHRA and CDR2 is YSYEKL in the germline V gene.

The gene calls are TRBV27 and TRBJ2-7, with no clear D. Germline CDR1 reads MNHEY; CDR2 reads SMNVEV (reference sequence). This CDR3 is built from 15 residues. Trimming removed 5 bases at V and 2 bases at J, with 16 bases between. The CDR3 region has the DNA TGTGCCAGCAGTATGACTCCCAATAGGCCCTACGAGCAGTACTTC. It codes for CASSMTPNRPYEQYF.

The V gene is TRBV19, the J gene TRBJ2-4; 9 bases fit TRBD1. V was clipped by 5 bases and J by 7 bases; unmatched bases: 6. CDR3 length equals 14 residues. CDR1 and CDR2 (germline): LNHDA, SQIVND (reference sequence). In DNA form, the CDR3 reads TGTGCCAGTAGTGGAACCGGGACAGGGAACATTCAGTACTTC. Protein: CASSGTGTGNIQYF.

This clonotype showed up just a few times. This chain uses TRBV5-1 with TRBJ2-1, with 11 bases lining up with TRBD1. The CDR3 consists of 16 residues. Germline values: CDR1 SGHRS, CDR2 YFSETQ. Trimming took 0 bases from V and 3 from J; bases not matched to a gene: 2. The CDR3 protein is CASSLDGTGGYNEQFF. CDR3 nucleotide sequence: TGCGCCAGCAGCTTGGATGGGACAGGGGGCTACAATGAGCAGTTCTTC.

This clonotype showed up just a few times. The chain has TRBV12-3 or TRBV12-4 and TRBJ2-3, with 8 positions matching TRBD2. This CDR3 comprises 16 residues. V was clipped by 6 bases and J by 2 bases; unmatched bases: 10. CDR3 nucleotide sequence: TGTGCCAGCAGCCCCTCCCTAGCGGGCAACACAGATACGCAGTATTTT. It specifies CASSPSLAGNTDTQYF.

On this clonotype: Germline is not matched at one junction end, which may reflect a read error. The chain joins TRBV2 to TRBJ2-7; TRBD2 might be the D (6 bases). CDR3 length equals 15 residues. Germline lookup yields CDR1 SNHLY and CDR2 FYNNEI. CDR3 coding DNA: TGTGCCAGCAGAGCTAGTAGCGGTAGCTCCTACGAGAAGTACTTC. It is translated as CASRASSGSSYEKYF.

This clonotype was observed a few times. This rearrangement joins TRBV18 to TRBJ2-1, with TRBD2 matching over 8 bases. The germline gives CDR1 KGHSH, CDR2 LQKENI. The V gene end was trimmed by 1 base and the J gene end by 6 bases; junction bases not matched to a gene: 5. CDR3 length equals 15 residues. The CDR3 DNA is TGTGCCAGCTCACCACTAGCGGGGAACTCCAATGAGCAGTTCTTC. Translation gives CASSPLAGNSNEQFF.

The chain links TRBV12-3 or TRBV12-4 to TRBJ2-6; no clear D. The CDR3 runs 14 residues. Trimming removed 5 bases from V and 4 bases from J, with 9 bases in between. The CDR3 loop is CASSPRSGANVLTF. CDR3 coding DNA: TGTGCCAGCAGTCCTCGGTCCGGGGCCAACGTCCTGACTTTC.

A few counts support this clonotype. CDR3 protein: CASRDSYEQYF. As DNA, the CDR3 is TGTGCCAGCAGGGACAGCTACGAGCAGTACTTC. This chain uses TRBV6-2 or TRBV6-3 with TRBJ2-7; the D gene is possibly TRBD1 (6 bases). The CDR3 is made up of 11 amino acids. The germline CDR1 and CDR2 sequences are MNHEY and SVGEGT. The V end lost 6 bases, the J end lost 3 bases, and 6 bases lay between the germline ends.

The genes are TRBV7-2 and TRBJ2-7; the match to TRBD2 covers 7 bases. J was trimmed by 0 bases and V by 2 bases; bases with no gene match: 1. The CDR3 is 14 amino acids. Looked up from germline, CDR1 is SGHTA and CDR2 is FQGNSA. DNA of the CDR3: TGTGCCAGCAGCTTACTAGCGGACTCCTACGAGCAGTACTTC. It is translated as CASSLLADSYEQYF.

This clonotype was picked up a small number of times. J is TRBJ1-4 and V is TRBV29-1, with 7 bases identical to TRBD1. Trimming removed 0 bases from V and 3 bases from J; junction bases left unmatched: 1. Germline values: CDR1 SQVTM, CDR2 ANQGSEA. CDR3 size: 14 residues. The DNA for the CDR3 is TGCAGCGTTGAAGACGGGACAGCTAATGAAAAACTGTTTTTT. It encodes CSVEDGTANEKLFF.

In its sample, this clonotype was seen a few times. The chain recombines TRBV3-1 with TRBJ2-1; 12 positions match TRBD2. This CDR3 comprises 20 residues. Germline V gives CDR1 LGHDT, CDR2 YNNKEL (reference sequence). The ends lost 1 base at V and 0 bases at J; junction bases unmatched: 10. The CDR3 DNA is TGTGCCAGCAGCCAAGGACTAGCGGGGGTCACCCTCGGCTCCTACAATGAGCAGTTCTTC. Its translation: CASSQGLAGVTLGSYNEQFF.

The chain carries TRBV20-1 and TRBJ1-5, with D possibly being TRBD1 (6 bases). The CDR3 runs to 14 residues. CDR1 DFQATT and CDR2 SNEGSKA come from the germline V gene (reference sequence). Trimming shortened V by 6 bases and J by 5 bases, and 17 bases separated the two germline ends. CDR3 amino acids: CSAQQGVSYQPQHF. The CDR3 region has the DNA TGCAGTGCCCAACAGGGAGTGTCCTATCAGCCCCAGCATTTT.

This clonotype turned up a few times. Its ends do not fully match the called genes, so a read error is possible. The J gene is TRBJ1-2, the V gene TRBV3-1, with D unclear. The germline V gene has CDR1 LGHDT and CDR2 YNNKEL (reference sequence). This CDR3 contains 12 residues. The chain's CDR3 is CASSQVITPKFF. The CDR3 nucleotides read TGTGCCAGCAGCCAAGTCATAACACCAAAGTTTTTC. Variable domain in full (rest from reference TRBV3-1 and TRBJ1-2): DTAVSQTPKYLVTQMGNDKSIKCEQNLGHDTMYWYKQDSKKFLKIMFSYNNKELIINETVPNRFSPKSPDKAHLNLHINSLELGDSAVYFCASSQVITPKFFGSGTRLTVV.